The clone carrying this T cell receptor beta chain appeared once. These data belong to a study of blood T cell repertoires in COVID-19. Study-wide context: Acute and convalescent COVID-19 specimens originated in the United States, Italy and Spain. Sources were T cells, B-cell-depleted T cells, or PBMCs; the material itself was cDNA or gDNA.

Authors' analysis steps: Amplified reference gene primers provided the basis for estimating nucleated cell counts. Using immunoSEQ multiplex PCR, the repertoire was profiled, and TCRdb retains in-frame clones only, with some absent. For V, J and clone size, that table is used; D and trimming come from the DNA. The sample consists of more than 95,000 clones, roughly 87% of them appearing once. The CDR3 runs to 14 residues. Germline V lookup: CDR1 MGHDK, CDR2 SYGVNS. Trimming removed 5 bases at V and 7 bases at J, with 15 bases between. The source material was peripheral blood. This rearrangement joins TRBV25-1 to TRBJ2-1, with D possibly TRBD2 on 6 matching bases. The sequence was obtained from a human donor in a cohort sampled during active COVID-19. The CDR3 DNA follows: TGTGCCAGCAGTCGGTTAGCGGTTTCAAATGAGCAGTTCTTC. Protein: CASSRLAVSNEQFF.